This TCR beta chain was retrieved from a study of T-cell memory formation after mild COVID-19. 5'RACE with constant-segment primers yielded barcoded, UMI-tagged TCR alpha and TCR beta cDNA libraries. MiXCR, run by TCRdb on the 5' RACE reads, gives a single entry per CDR3 protein. The sample holds about 270,000 distinct CDR3 sequences, over 15% seen once. Unmatched junction bases numbered 17, after V lost 4 bases and J lost 9 bases. The CDR3 has 17 amino acids. Germline lookup yields CDR1 LGHDT and CDR2 YNNKEL (reference sequence). Sequencing was performed on PBMCs or a T cell subset sorted from them (not recorded which). The chain employs TRBV3-1 and TRBJ2-1; 8 positions agree with TRBD2. This TCR was recovered from an adult woman who had mild COVID-19 (a few samples of this study predate the infection). Cell type and time point are not known. In DNA form, the CDR3 reads TGTGCCAGCAGCCCACCCCTCAAGCGGGGGTCGGCGAGTGAGCAGTTCTTC. Translated, it gives CASSPPLKRGSASEQFF.